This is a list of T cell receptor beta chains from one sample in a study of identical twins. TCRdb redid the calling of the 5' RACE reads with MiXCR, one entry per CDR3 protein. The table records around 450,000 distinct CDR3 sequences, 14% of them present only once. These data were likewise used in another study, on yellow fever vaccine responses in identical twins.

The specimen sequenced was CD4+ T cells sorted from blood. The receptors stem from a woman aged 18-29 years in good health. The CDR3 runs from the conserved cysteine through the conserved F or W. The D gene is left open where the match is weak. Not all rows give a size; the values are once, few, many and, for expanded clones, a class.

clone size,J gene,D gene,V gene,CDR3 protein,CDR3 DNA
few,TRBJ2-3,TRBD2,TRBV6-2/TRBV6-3,CASPTTSGHEPLTDTQYF,TGTGCCAGCCCCACAACTAGCGGCCATGAACCCCTCACAGATACGCAGTATTTT
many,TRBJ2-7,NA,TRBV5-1,CASSPGASSYEQYF,TGCGCCAGCAGCCCCGGGGCTTCCTCCTACGAGCAGTACTTC
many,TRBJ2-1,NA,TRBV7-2,CASSLAIFTGGDYNEQFF,TGTGCCAGCAGCTTAGCGATTTTTACAGGGGGGGACTACAATGAGCAGTTCTTC
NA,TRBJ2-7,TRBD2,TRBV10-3,CATGRASGSFNEQYF,TGTGCCACCGGCCGGGCTAGCGGGAGCTTCAACGAGCAGTACTTC
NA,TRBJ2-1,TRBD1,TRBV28,CASSSGTDSLNEQFF,TGTGCCAGCAGCTCCGGGACAGATTCCCTTAATGAGCAGTTCTTC
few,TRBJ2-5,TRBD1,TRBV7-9,CASSITGGRETQYF,TGTGCCAGCAGCATCACAGGGGGCAGGGAGACCCAGTACTTC
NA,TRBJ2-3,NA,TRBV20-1,CSARVYSTDTQYF,TGCAGTGCTAGAGTCTATAGCACAGATACGCAGTATTTT
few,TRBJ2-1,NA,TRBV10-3,CAIGTASYNEQFF,TGTGCCATAGGGACCGCTTCCTACAATGAGCAGTTCTTC
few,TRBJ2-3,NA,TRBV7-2,CASSLVGGGMGDTQYF,TGTGCCAGCAGCTTAGTTGGGGGCGGGATGGGTGATACGCAGTATTTT
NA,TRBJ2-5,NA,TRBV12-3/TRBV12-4,CASSHGQYQETQYF,TGTGCCAGCAGCCACGGACAGTACCAAGAGACCCAGTACTTC
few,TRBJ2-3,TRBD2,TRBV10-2,CASRWGGETDTQYF,TGCGCCAGCAGGTGGGGGGGAGAGACAGATACGCAGTATTTT
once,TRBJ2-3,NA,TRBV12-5,CASGLVLGTTTDTQYF,TGTGCTAGTGGTTTGGTACTAGGGACGACCACAGATACGCAGTATTTT
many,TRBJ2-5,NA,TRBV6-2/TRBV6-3,CASSYWAGSLQETQYF,TGTGCCAGCAGTTACTGGGCAGGGAGCCTACAAGAGACCCAGTACTTC
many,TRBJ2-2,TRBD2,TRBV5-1,CASSSGLASTGELFF,TGCGCCAGCAGCTCGGGACTAGCAAGTACCGGGGAGCTGTTTTTT
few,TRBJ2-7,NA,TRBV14,CASSGANYEQYF,TGTGCCAGCAGCGGAGCTAACTACGAGCAGTACTTC
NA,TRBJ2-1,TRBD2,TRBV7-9,CASSLSGSGSRGEQFF,TGTGCCAGCAGCTTAAGCGGGAGTGGATCCCGGGGTGAGCAGTTCTTC
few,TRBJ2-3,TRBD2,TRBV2,CASSAGLAGSTDTQYF,TGTGCCAGCAGCGCCGGACTAGCGGGTTCCACAGATACGCAGTATTTT
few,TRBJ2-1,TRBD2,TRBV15,CATSRDKRGGVFF,TGTGCCACCAGCAGAGATAAGCGGGGGGGCGTATTCTTC
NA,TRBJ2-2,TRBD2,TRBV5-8,CATTGTSGSNTGELFF,TGTGCCACGACCGGGACTAGCGGTTCGAACACCGGGGAGCTGTTTTTT
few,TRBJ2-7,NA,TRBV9,CASSVEIVSTEQYF,TGTGCCAGCAGCGTAGAGATCGTATCCACCGAGCAGTACTTC
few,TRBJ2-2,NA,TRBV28,CATAQGTNTGELFF,TGTGCCACCGCACAGGGAACGAACACCGGGGAGCTGTTTTTT
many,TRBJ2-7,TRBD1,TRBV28,CATWTGLSYEQYF,TGTGCCACATGGACAGGGTTGTCCTACGAGCAGTACTTC
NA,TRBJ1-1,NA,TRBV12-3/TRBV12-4,CASSLFGGYTEAFF,TGTGCCAGCAGTTTATTTGGGGGGTACACTGAAGCTTTCTTT
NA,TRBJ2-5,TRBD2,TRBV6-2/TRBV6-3,CASSYAAGGQETQYF,TGTGCCAGCAGTTATGCAGCGGGAGGGCAAGAGACCCAGTACTTC
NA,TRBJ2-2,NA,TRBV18,CASSPTSSGELFF,TGTGCCAGCTCACCGACTAGTTCCGGGGAGCTGTTTTTT
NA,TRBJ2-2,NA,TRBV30,CAWSVPAGELFF,TGTGCCTGGAGCGTCCCCGCCGGGGAGCTGTTTTTT
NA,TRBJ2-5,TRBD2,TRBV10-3,CAISESYAASGQETQYF,TGTGCCATCAGTGAGTCTTATGCCGCTAGCGGGCAAGAGACCCAGTACTTC
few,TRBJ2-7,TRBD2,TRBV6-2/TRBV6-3,CASSSASGRTNPTYEQYF,TGTGCCAGCAGTTCGGCTAGCGGGAGGACCAACCCTACCTACGAGCAGTACTTC
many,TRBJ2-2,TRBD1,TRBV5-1,CASSLRRLQGAYTGELFF,TGCGCCAGCAGCTTGCGCAGACTACAGGGGGCATACACCGGGGAGCTGTTTTTT
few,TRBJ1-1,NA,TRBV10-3,CAISDTLLNTEAFF,TGTGCCATCAGTGACACCTTACTGAACACTGAAGCTTTCTTT
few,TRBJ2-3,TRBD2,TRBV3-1,CASSQVPLGTSRGQYF,TGTGCCAGCAGCCAAGTACCCCTCGGGACTAGCCGTGGGCAGTATTTT
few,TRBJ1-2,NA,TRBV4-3,CASSQGLGGGLGGYTF,TGCGCCAGCAGCCAAGGTTTGGGGGGAGGTCTTGGTGGCTACACCTTC
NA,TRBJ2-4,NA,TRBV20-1,CSARDLRRLFENIQYF,TGCAGTGCTAGAGATCTGCGGCGACTTTTTGAAAACATTCAGTACTTC
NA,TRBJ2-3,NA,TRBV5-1,CASSPRDSTDTQYF,TGCGCCAGCAGCCCGCGGGACAGCACAGATACGCAGTATTTT
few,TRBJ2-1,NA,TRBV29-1,CSANPYNEQFF,TGCAGCGCAAACCCATACAATGAGCAGTTCTTC
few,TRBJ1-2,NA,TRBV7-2,CASSLAGTPRYGYTF,TGTGCCAGCAGCTTAGCTGGGACACCTCGCTATGGCTACACCTTC
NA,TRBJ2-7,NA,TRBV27,CASRENLYYEQYF,TGTGCCAGCAGGGAAAACCTATATTACGAGCAGTACTTC
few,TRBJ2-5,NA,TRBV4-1,CASSQGQGFTQETQYF,TGCGCCAGCAGCCAAGGGCAGGGCTTTACCCAAGAGACCCAGTACTTC
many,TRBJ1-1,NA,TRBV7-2,CASSSGPNTEAFF,TGTGCCAGCAGTTCGGGACCGAACACTGAAGCTTTCTTT
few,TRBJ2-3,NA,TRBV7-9,CASSLGVFSTDTQYF,TGTGCCAGCAGCTTAGGTGTTTTTAGCACAGATACGCAGTATTTT
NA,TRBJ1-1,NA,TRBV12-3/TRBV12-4,CASSLSQGTEAFF,TGTGCCAGCAGTTTGTCTCAGGGGACTGAAGCTTTCTTT
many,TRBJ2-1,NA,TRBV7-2,CASSLGTFYNEQFF,TGTGCCAGCAGCTTAGGGACTTTCTACAATGAGCAGTTCTTC
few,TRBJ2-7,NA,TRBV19,CASSIDRAPNYEQYF,TGTGCCAGTAGTATAGATCGTGCACCAAACTACGAGCAGTACTTC
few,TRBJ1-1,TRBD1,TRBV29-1,CSVRTGLSTEAFF,TGCAGCGTTCGGACAGGGCTTTCCACTGAAGCTTTCTTT
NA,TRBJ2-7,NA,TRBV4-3,CASSQGKYYEQYF,TGCGCCAGCAGCCAAGGAAAGTACTACGAGCAGTACTTC
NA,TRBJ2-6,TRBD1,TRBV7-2,CASSFRGGANVLTF,TGTGCCAGCAGCTTCAGGGGGGGGGCCAACGTCCTGACTTTC
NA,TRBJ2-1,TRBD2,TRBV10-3,CAISRDYYNEQFF,TGTGCCATCAGCCGGGACTACTACAATGAGCAGTTCTTC
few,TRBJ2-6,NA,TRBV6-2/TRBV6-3,CASSYGMISGANVLTF,TGTGCCAGCAGTTACGGTATGATTTCTGGGGCCAACGTCCTGACTTTC
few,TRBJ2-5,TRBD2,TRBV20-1,CSASSPAGVSETQYF,TGCAGTGCTAGCTCCCCAGCGGGAGTAAGTGAGACCCAGTACTTC
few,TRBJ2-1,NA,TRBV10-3,CAISETGIDEQFF,TGTGCCATCAGTGAGACGGGGATCGATGAGCAGTTCTTC
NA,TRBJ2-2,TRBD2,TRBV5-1,CASNELAGANTGELFF,TGCGCCAGCAACGAGCTAGCGGGGGCCAACACCGGGGAGCTGTTTTTT
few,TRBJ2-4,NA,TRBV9,CASSVAQGGSQYF,TGTGCCAGCAGCGTAGCCCAGGGCGGCTCCCAGTACTTC
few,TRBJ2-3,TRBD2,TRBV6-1,CASNPTSGRRTDTQYF,TGTGCCAGCAACCCAACTAGCGGGAGGAGGACAGATACGCAGTATTTT
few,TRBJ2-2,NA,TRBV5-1,CASSLLTGEGTGELFF,TGCGCCAGCAGCTTGTTAACGGGAGAGGGGACCGGGGAGCTGTTTTTT